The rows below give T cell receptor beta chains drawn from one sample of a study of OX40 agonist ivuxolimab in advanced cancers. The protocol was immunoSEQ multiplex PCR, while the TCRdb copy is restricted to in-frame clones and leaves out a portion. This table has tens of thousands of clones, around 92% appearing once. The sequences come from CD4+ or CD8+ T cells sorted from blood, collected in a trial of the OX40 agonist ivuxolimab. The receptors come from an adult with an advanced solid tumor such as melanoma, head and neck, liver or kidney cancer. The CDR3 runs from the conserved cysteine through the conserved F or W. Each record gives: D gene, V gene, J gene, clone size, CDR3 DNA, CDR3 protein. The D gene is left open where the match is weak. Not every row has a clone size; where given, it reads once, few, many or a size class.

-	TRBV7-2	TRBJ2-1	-	TGTGCCACATCCACTCAGGGTATTGGGGGTGAGCAGTTCTTC	CATSTQGIGGEQFF
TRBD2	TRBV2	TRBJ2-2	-	TGTGCCAGCAGTGAATGGCTAGCGGGGCCGAACACCGGGGAGCTGTTTTTT	CASSEWLAGPNTGELFF
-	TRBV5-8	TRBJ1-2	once	TGTGCCAGCAGCTGGAGTAGGGGCTACACCTTC	CASSWSRGYTF
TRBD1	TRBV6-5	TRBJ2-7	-	TGTGCCAGCAGTAGAGGGGACAGGGTTTTTGACGAGCAGTACTTC	CASSRGDRVFDEQYF
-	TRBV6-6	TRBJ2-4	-	TGTGCCAGCAGTCCCTTAAGAGGGGCTGGAAACATTCAGTACTTC	CASSPLRGAGNIQYF
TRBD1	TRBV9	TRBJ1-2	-	TGTGCCAGCAGTGCTACAACAGGGGAATCCTTC	CASSATTGESF
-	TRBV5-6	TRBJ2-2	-	TGTGCCAGCAGCTTGGCTCAAGGGGCCGGGGAGCTGTTTTTT	CASSLAQGAGELFF
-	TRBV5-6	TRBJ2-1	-	TGTGCCAGCAGCTTTATTCGTCATGAGCAGTTCTTC	CASSFIRHEQFF
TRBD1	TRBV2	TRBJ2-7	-	TGTGCCGCCCTCAACGCGAATAGCAGGGGGCCCTACGAGCAGTACTTC	CAALNANSRGPYEQYF
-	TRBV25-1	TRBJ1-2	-	TGTGCCAGCCGCGCTGGGGGTTTGGGTGGCTACACCTTC	CASRAGGLGGYTF
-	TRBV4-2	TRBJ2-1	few	TGTGCCAGCAGCCAGCGCGGAGAGTACAATGAGCAGTTCTTC	CASSQRGEYNEQFF
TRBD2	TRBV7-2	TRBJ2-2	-	TGTGCCAGCAGCCACCCGAGCGGGGCGGGGGTCGGGGAGCTGTTTTTT	CASSHPSGAGVGELFF
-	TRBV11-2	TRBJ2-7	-	TGTGCCAGCAGCTTATACAGGGCTTACGAGCAGTACTTC	CASSLYRAYEQYF
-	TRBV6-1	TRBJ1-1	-	TGTGCCAGCAGTAAGTTAAGGGGGATGAACACTGAAGCTTTCTTT	CASSKLRGMNTEAFF
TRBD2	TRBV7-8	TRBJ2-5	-	TGTGCCAGCAGCTTGACTAGCGGGAGTCTGTACTTC	CASSLTSGSLYF
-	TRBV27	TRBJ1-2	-	TGTGCCAGCAGTTTATATTGGTCGGGCGGTCCCGATGGCTACACCTTC	CASSLYWSGGPDGYTF
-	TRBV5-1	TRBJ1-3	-	TGCGCCAGCAGCCCCGGAGGGCACTCTGGAAACACCATATATTTT	CASSPGGHSGNTIYF